The 28 T cell receptor beta chains in this list originate from one sample, sequenced in a study of cytomegalovirus exposure and HLA in healthy donors. The PCR was carried out with 60 Vbeta primers and 13 Jbeta primers. Sequenced by immunoSEQ multiplex PCR; TCRdb stores in-frame clones only, minus some. The sample holds around 220,000 clones; 60% to 85% are singletons and the top ten take roughly 15%. Sequencing input: PBMCs. The source of these receptors is a man aged 40-49 years in good health and CMV-seronegative.

CDR3 DNA: TGCGCCAGCAGCTTGGGTACGGGCCAGGGAGATACGCAGTATTTT. Its translation: CASSLGTGQGDTQYF. The chain couples TRBV5-1 to TRBJ2-3, with D tentatively TRBD1 (5 bases). CDR1 and CDR2 (germline): SGHRS, YFSETQ. The CDR3 is 15 residues long. Trimming pared 0 bases from V and 5 bases from J, leaving 13 bases between.

The chain carries TRBV27 and TRBJ1-1; D is possibly TRBD1 (5 bases). The CDR3 totals 13 residues. Germline loops: CDR1 MNHEY, CDR2 SMNVEV (reference sequence). Trimming took 5 bases from V and 1 from J, leaving 8 bases between them. The CDR3 sequence is CASSPGQNTEAFF. For the CDR3, the DNA is TGTGCCAGCAGTCCCGGACAGAACACTGAAGCTTTCTTT.

Only one count was recorded for this clone. The chain carries TRBV6-4 and TRBJ2-7, with 7 bases lining up with TRBD2. Per germline, CDR1 MRHNA and CDR2 SNTAGT. With 2 bases clipped from V and 2 bases from J, the junction kept 24 bases outside the gene matches. This CDR3 is built from 21 residues. The CDR3 sequence: CASSDPRGDGRPAPKTYEQYF. The CDR3 nucleotides are TGTGCCAGCAGTGACCCCCGGGGGGACGGCCGCCCCGCCCCTAAAACCTACGAGCAGTACTTC.

The chain couples TRBV9 to TRBJ2-5, with 13 bases fitting TRBD2. CDR1 SGDLS and CDR2 YYNGEE come from the germline V gene. The CDR3 sequence is 16 residues long. Trimming cost V 1 base and J 5 bases; bases outside gene matches: 5. DNA of the CDR3: TGTGCCAGCAGCGTAACTAGCGGGGGGGCGGGGGAGACCCAGTACTTC. It translates to CASSVTSGGAGETQYF.

This clone was recorded a few times. J is TRBJ1-1 and V is TRBV4-2, with D perhaps matching TRBD1 (6 bases). Looked up from germline, CDR1 is LGHNA and CDR2 is YNFKEQ. V was trimmed by 4 bases and J by 1 base, leaving 16 bases between them. This CDR3 region has 16 residues. CDR3 bases: TGTGCCAGCAGCCTAGACCAGCACAGGGCGAACACTGAAGCTTTCTTT. Translation gives CASSLDQHRANTEAFF.

The chain has TRBV7-9 and TRBJ2-7; the match to TRBD2 covers 15 bases. The CDR3 has 16 residues. With V trimmed by 4 bases and J by 4 bases, 5 bases remained unmatched. CDR1 is SEHNR, CDR2 FQNEAQ, per germline (reference sequence). Here the CDR3 DNA reads TGTGCCAGCAGCTCAGGACTAGCGGGAGGGCGATACGAGCAGTACTTC. Translation: CASSSGLAGGRYEQYF.

The sample holds one count of this clone. The rearrangement links TRBV10-2 to TRBJ2-3; 10 bases are a match to TRBD2. This CDR3 has 15 amino acids. V was pared by 7 bases and J by 5 bases, with 9 bases of the junction left unmatched. Looked up from germline, CDR1 is WSHSY and CDR2 is SAAADI. The CDR3 sequence is CASTIAGGSIDTQYF. In nucleotides, the CDR3 is TGCGCCAGCACTATAGCGGGAGGTTCGATAGATACGCAGTATTTT.

The genes are TRBV10-3 and TRBJ2-7; TRBD1 agrees at 9 bases. This CDR3 is built from 16 residues. The junction had 12 bases not matched to a gene; V was cut back by 7 bases and J by 2 bases. Germline V CDR1 and CDR2: ENHRY, SYGVKD. Written as DNA, the CDR3 is TGTGCCATCAACCCCACAGCCGGGACAGGGACCTACGAGCAGTACTTC. Protein sequence: CAINPTAGTGTYEQYF.

This clone has just one count. J is TRBJ1-6 and V is TRBV6-5, with a possible D match to TRBD1 (6 bases). Germline V gene sequence: CDR1 MNHEY, CDR2 SVGAGI. The V and J ends lost 3 bases and 8 bases respectively, with 11 bases between them. The CDR3 has 14 residues. The CDR3 nucleotides are TGTGCCAGCAGTTATAGGGGGACGGATTCACCCCTCCACTTT. Encoded protein: CASSYRGTDSPLHF.

The V gene is TRBV9, the J gene TRBJ1-1; D not certain. In germline, CDR1 is SGDLS, CDR2 YYNGEE. The V end lost 0 bases, the J end lost 7 bases, and 10 bases lay between the germline ends. There are 13 residues in the CDR3. Here the CDR3 reads CASSVGHNNEAFF. CDR3 DNA sequence: TGTGCCAGCAGCGTAGGACATAATAATGAAGCTTTCTTT.

This rearrangement joins TRBV5-1 to TRBJ2-5; 10 bases align to TRBD2. This CDR3 contains 16 residues. The trim removed 0 bases at V and 1 base at J, leaving 3 bases unmatched. Germline V lookup: CDR1 SGHRS, CDR2 YFSETQ. Here the CDR3 DNA reads TGCGCCAGCAGCTTGGAGGCTAGCGGGGGCCAAGAGACCCAGTACTTC. Translated, it gives CASSLEASGGQETQYF.

The rearrangement joins TRBV9 to TRBJ1-6; 8 nucleotides agree with TRBD1. Germline V gene sequence: CDR1 SGDLS, CDR2 YYNGEE. The CDR3 length is 14 residues. With 3 bases clipped from V and 4 bases from J, the junction kept 0 bases outside the gene matches. The CDR3 region has the DNA TGTGCCAGCAGCGGACAGGGGTATAATTCACCCCTCCACTTT. Encoded protein: CASSGQGYNSPLHF.

This chain links TRBV20-1 with TRBJ1-1; no definite D call. CDR1 and CDR2 from the germline V gene are DFQATT and SNEGSKA (reference sequence). Trimming stripped 6 bases from V and 6 bases from J, with 11 bases between. The CDR3 runs to 11 residues. CDR3: CSAPSAPEAFF. The CDR3 DNA sequence: TGCAGTGCCCCGAGCGCCCCTGAAGCTTTCTTT.

V and J are TRBV7-3 and TRBJ2-2; no clear D gene. CDR1 and CDR2 from the germline V gene are SGHTA and FQGTGA. This CDR3 is built from 15 residues. V was cut by 0 bases and J by 4 bases, with 9 bases left in between. The CDR3: CASSLTGPSTGELFF. CDR3 nucleotides: TGTGCCAGCAGCTTAACGGGCCCGTCCACCGGGGAGCTGTTTTTT.

The chain joins TRBV4-3 to TRBJ2-7; 7 bases match TRBD1. CDR1 is LGHNA and CDR2 is YSLEER in the germline V gene. J was trimmed by 2 bases and V by 0 bases; bases with no gene match: 1. The CDR3 sequence is 14 residues long. CDR3 sequence reads: CASSQETGPYEQYF. CDR3 nucleotides: TGCGCCAGCAGCCAAGAGACAGGGCCCTACGAGCAGTACTTC.

The chain employs TRBV25-1 and TRBJ1-1; D perhaps matches TRBD1 (6 bases). This CDR3 is 13 amino acids long. The germline CDR1 and CDR2 sequences are MGHDK and SYGVNS. V was shortened by 3 bases and J by 6 bases, with 11 bases between the two germline ends. CDR3 DNA sequence: TGTGCCAGCAGTGAGGGGGCCCCGGCTGAAGCTTTCTTT. Its protein product is CASSEGAPAEAFF.

Only one count was recorded for this clone. The rearrangement links TRBV6-1 to TRBJ1-3, with D tentatively TRBD1 (5 bases). The V gene lost 4 bases and the J gene lost 4 bases, with 11 bases spanning the gap. This CDR3 is built from 14 residues. Germline V CDR1 and CDR2: MNHNS, SASEGT. Here the CDR3 reads CASSAGGRGNTIYF. The CDR3 DNA sequence: TGTGCCAGCAGTGCGGGGGGAAGGGGAAACACCATATATTTT.

The chain recombines TRBV13 with TRBJ2-1, with 16 bases lining up with TRBD2. This CDR3 comprises 17 residues. The V gene's germline CDR1 is PRHDT and CDR2 FYEKMQ (reference sequence). The junction had 5 bases not matched to a gene; V was cut back by 3 bases and J by 6 bases. The CDR3 DNA follows: TGTGCCAGCAGCTTGGGGACTAGCGGGAGGGCCTTCAATGAGCAGTTCTTC. Its protein product is CASSLGTSGRAFNEQFF.

V gene TRBV10-3 combines with J gene TRBJ2-3; weak D call: TRBD2 (6 bases). V dropped 10 bases and J dropped 1 base, with 12 bases sitting between them. This CDR3 has 13 amino acids. Germline V CDR1 and CDR2: ENHRY, SYGVKD. CDR3 protein: CATYGGGTDTQYF. DNA for the CDR3: TGTGCCACCTATGGCGGGGGCACAGATACGCAGTATTTT.

The rearrangement uses TRBV5-6 and TRBJ2-5, with D uncertain. CDR3 size: 13 residues. V lost 2 bases, J lost 2 bases, and 7 bases lay in between. Germline-derived CDR1 and CDR2 are SGHDT and YYEEEE. In nucleotides, the CDR3 is TGTGCCAGCAGCTTAGGCGGACAAGAGACCCAGTACTTC. This encodes CASSLGGQETQYF.

The V and J genes are TRBV6-6 and TRBJ1-4, with D hard to call. V lost 7 bases, J lost 8 bases, and 8 bases lay in between. Germline V gives CDR1 MNHNY, CDR2 SVGAGI (reference sequence). This CDR3 spans 11 amino acids. Here the CDR3 reads CASKWEEKLFF. The CDR3 DNA reads TGTGCCAGCAAGTGGGAGGAAAAACTGTTTTTT.

This clone appeared a few times. This rearrangement joins TRBV11-2 to TRBJ1-4; possibly TRBD1 for D (5 bases). The CDR3 runs to 12 residues. Germline V gene data show CDR1 as SGHAT and CDR2 as FQNNGV. V dropped 1 base and J dropped 14 bases, with 11 bases sitting between them. CDR3 loop: CASSLVGPRLFF. In DNA form, the CDR3 reads TGTGCCAGCAGCTTAGTGGGGCCACGGCTGTTTTTT.

The rearrangement uses TRBV6-1 and TRBJ2-5; D gene ambiguous. This CDR3 is 15 amino acids long. The germline V gene has CDR1 MNHNS and CDR2 SASEGT. V lost 3 bases to trimming and J lost 1 base, with 12 bases between them. In nucleotides, the CDR3 is TGTGCCAGCAGTGATGGCCAGCGAGTCCAAGAGACCCAGTACTTC. It codes for CASSDGQRVQETQYF.

The chain uses TRBV7-2 and TRBJ1-2; D is unclear. The CDR3 consists of 13 residues. The V end was cut by 4 bases, the J end by 4 bases, with 10 bases between. Germline V gene data show CDR1 as SGHTA and CDR2 as FQGNSA. The CDR3 DNA is TGTGCCAGCAGCTCCATCGTCGGCTATGGCTACACCTTC. Its translation is CASSSIVGYGYTF.

This chain joins TRBV4-1 and TRBJ2-2, with D possibly TRBD1 on 5 matching bases. CDR3 length: 17 residues. Germline V gene data show CDR1 as MGHRA and CDR2 as YSYEKL. The V end lost 2 bases, the J end lost 2 bases, and 15 bases lay between the germline ends. This CDR3 is CASSQRVDRLNTGELFF. The CDR3 DNA follows: TGCGCCAGCAGCCAACGGGTCGACAGACTCAACACCGGGGAGCTGTTTTTT.

The rearrangement uses TRBV7-6 and TRBJ2-7; the D gene is possibly TRBD2 (6 bases). The ends were cut back, 4 bases at V and 3 bases at J, with 13 bases in the middle. Germline CDR1 and CDR2: SGHVS and FNYEAQ. The CDR3 extends over 14 amino acids. This CDR3 is CASSSPGRSYEQYF. CDR3 DNA sequence: TGTGCCAGCAGCTCGCCCGGGAGAAGCTACGAGCAGTACTTC.

This chain joins TRBV7-8 and TRBJ2-1, with 10 bases aligning to TRBD2. The trim removed 1 base at V and 0 bases at J, leaving 3 bases unmatched. The CDR3 is made up of 17 amino acids. Germline loops: CDR1 SGHVS, CDR2 FQNEAQ. The CDR3 nucleotides are TGTGCCAGCAGCTTAGGACTAGCGGGTTCCTCCTACAATGAGCAGTTCTTC. Amino acids: CASSLGLAGSSYNEQFF.

The V gene is TRBV5-1, the J gene TRBJ2-5; 8 bases match TRBD1. The germline gives CDR1 SGHRS, CDR2 YFSETQ. V gave up 7 bases and J gave up 5 bases; unmatched junction bases: 10. The CDR3 length is 14 residues. In nucleotides, the CDR3 is TGCGCCAGCTACTTTACGACAGGGGCGGAGACCCAGTACTTC. As protein: CASYFTTGAETQYF.